This is a list of T cell receptor beta chains from one sample in a study of OX40 agonist ivuxolimab in advanced cancers. Profiled with immunoSEQ multiplex PCR; TCRdb holds only in-frame clones, not every one. The sample lists more than 80,000 clones, approximately 93% occurring once. The sample here was CD4+ or CD8+ T cells sorted from blood, taken in a trial of the OX40 agonist ivuxolimab. These receptors were collected from an adult with an advanced solid tumor such as melanoma, head and neck, liver or kidney cancer. The CDR3 runs from the conserved cysteine through the conserved F or W. D genes are given only for firm matches. Clone size, where shown, is once, few, many, or a class for clones that have expanded.

clone_size: -
j_call: TRBJ1-5
v_call: TRBV4-1
d_call: -
cdr3_aa: CASSQDLGTNQPQHF
cdr3_nt: TGCGCCAGCAGCCAAGATCTCGGGACTAATCAGCCCCAGCATTTT

clone_size: -
j_call: TRBJ2-3
v_call: TRBV2
d_call: -
cdr3_aa: CASSPRTDTQYF
cdr3_nt: TGTGCCAGCAGTCCTCGCACAGATACGCAGTATTTT

clone_size: -
j_call: TRBJ1-2
v_call: TRBV28
d_call: -
cdr3_aa: CASSLAEDYGYTF
cdr3_nt: TGTGCCAGCAGTTTAGCAGAGGACTATGGCTACACCTTC

clone_size: -
j_call: TRBJ1-2
v_call: TRBV4-3
d_call: TRBD1
cdr3_aa: CASTKFPGQATGGYTF
cdr3_nt: TGCGCCAGCACCAAATTCCCGGGACAGGCCACTGGGGGCTACACCTTC

clone_size: -
j_call: TRBJ2-2
v_call: TRBV7-7
d_call: TRBD2
cdr3_aa: CASTGLAGGTGELFF
cdr3_nt: TGTGCTAGCACAGGACTAGCGGGAGGAACCGGGGAGCTGTTTTTT

clone_size: -
j_call: TRBJ2-3
v_call: TRBV7-3
d_call: -
cdr3_aa: CASSLADTQYF
cdr3_nt: TGTGCCAGCAGCTTAGCAGATACGCAGTATTTT

clone_size: once
j_call: TRBJ1-1
v_call: TRBV9
d_call: -
cdr3_aa: CASSPNPRGNTEAFF
cdr3_nt: TGTGCCAGCAGCCCAAACCCCCGGGGGAACACTGAAGCTTTCTTT

clone_size: -
j_call: TRBJ2-3
v_call: TRBV2
d_call: TRBD2
cdr3_aa: CASSERLAGGTDTQYF
cdr3_nt: TGTGCCAGCAGTGAGCGATTAGCGGGGGGCACAGATACGCAGTATTTT

clone_size: -
j_call: TRBJ1-6
v_call: TRBV4-3
d_call: -
cdr3_aa: CASSQDVTGAAYNSPLHF
cdr3_nt: TGCGCCAGCAGCCAAGATGTCACGGGAGCAGCCTATAATTCACCCCTCCACTTT

clone_size: -
j_call: TRBJ1-5
v_call: TRBV30
d_call: TRBD1
cdr3_aa: CAWDRDRVGQPQHF
cdr3_nt: TGTGCCTGGGACCGGGACAGGGTTGGGCAGCCCCAGCATTTT

clone_size: -
j_call: TRBJ1-2
v_call: TRBV19
d_call: -
cdr3_aa: CASIAGSPSFYGYTF
cdr3_nt: TGTGCCAGTATAGCAGGGTCCCCATCTTTCTATGGCTACACCTTC

clone_size: -
j_call: TRBJ1-6
v_call: TRBV30
d_call: -
cdr3_aa: CAWSGLGFDSPLHF
cdr3_nt: TGTGCCTGGAGTGGTCTAGGGTTCGATTCACCCCTCCACTTT

clone_size: -
j_call: TRBJ1-2
v_call: TRBV9
d_call: -
cdr3_aa: CASSVGWGSRSYTF
cdr3_nt: TGTGCCAGCAGCGTAGGCTGGGGTAGTCGTAGCTACACCTTC

clone_size: -
j_call: TRBJ1-3
v_call: TRBV2
d_call: TRBD1
cdr3_aa: CASKGTGVGNTIYF
cdr3_nt: TGTGCCAGCAAGGGGACAGGGGTTGGAAACACCATATATTTT

clone_size: once
j_call: TRBJ2-4
v_call: TRBV4-3
d_call: -
cdr3_aa: CASSLRIGGGRNIQYF
cdr3_nt: TGCGCCAGCAGCCTACGAATCGGGGGCGGGCGGAATATTCAGTACTTC

clone_size: -
j_call: TRBJ2-1
v_call: TRBV5-1
d_call: TRBD1
cdr3_aa: CASSYRTGGYNEQFF
cdr3_nt: TGCGCCAGCAGCTACCGGACAGGGGGCTACAATGAGCAGTTCTTC

clone_size: once
j_call: TRBJ1-3
v_call: TRBV4-3
d_call: -
cdr3_aa: CASSHVGDNSGNTIYF
cdr3_nt: TGCGCCAGCAGCCATGTGGGGGATAACTCTGGAAACACCATATATTTT

clone_size: -
j_call: TRBJ2-1
v_call: TRBV7-2
d_call: -
cdr3_aa: CASSSPLGEQFF
cdr3_nt: TGTGCCAGCAGCTCCCCACTGGGTGAGCAGTTCTTC

clone_size: -
j_call: TRBJ1-5
v_call: TRBV18
d_call: -
cdr3_aa: CASSPLQGNQPQHF
cdr3_nt: TGTGCCAGCTCACCACTCCAGGGCAATCAGCCCCAGCATTTT

clone_size: -
j_call: TRBJ2-5
v_call: TRBV18
d_call: -
cdr3_aa: CASSQQETQYF
cdr3_nt: TGTGCCAGCTCACAGCAAGAGACCCAGTACTTC

clone_size: -
j_call: TRBJ1-1
v_call: TRBV2
d_call: -
cdr3_aa: CASSVWEPAFF
cdr3_nt: TGTGCCAGCAGTGTTTGGGAGCCAGCTTTCTTT

clone_size: -
j_call: TRBJ1-3
v_call: TRBV28
d_call: -
cdr3_aa: CASSFNRWGSGNTIYF
cdr3_nt: TGTGCCAGCAGTTTCAACAGGTGGGGCTCTGGAAACACCATATATTTT

clone_size: once
j_call: TRBJ1-5
v_call: TRBV7-2
d_call: -
cdr3_aa: CASSFRTGDQPQHF
cdr3_nt: TGTGCCAGCAGCTTCAGGACGGGAGATCAGCCCCAGCATTTT

clone_size: -
j_call: TRBJ2-3
v_call: TRBV28
d_call: -
cdr3_aa: CASSLLAADTQYF
cdr3_nt: TGTGCCAGCAGTTTGCTGGCTGCAGATACGCAGTATTTT

clone_size: -
j_call: TRBJ2-3
v_call: TRBV30
d_call: -
cdr3_aa: CAWSLLEVTQYF
cdr3_nt: TGTGCCTGGAGTCTCCTCGAGGTTACGCAGTATTTT

clone_size: -
j_call: TRBJ1-5
v_call: TRBV6-5
d_call: -
cdr3_aa: CATGEVNQPQHF
cdr3_nt: TGTGCCACCGGGGAGGTTAATCAGCCCCAGCATTTT

clone_size: once
j_call: TRBJ1-3
v_call: TRBV4-1
d_call: -
cdr3_aa: CASSQAPHGDGNTIYF
cdr3_nt: TGCGCCAGCAGCCAAGCCCCCCACGGGGATGGAAACACCATATATTTT

clone_size: -
j_call: TRBJ1-3
v_call: TRBV4-1
d_call: TRBD1
cdr3_aa: CASSKTGGRSGNTIYF
cdr3_nt: TGCGCCAGCAGCAAAACAGGGGGACGCTCTGGAAACACCATATATTTT

clone_size: once
j_call: TRBJ2-7
v_call: TRBV28
d_call: -
cdr3_aa: CASSQQDYEQYF
cdr3_nt: TGTGCCAGCAGTCAGCAGGACTACGAGCAGTACTTC

clone_size: -
j_call: TRBJ1-4
v_call: TRBV27
d_call: -
cdr3_aa: CASSLYRDANEKLFF
cdr3_nt: TGTGCCAGCAGTCTTTACAGGGATGCTAATGAAAAACTGTTTTTT

clone_size: once
j_call: TRBJ2-1
v_call: TRBV5-4
d_call: -
cdr3_aa: CASSLASGSSYNEQFF
cdr3_nt: TGTGCCAGCAGCTTGGCCAGCGGCAGCTCCTACAATGAGCAGTTCTTC

clone_size: -
j_call: TRBJ1-1
v_call: TRBV5-8
d_call: -
cdr3_aa: CASSPRQRNTEAFF
cdr3_nt: TGTGCCAGCAGCCCCCGACAGAGGAACACTGAAGCTTTCTTT

clone_size: -
j_call: TRBJ2-3
v_call: TRBV2
d_call: TRBD2
cdr3_aa: CASVIAGGLDTQYF
cdr3_nt: TGTGCCAGCGTAATAGCGGGAGGGCTAGATACGCAGTATTTT

clone_size: -
j_call: TRBJ1-6
v_call: TRBV11-2
d_call: -
cdr3_aa: CASSLLQGLGSPLHF
cdr3_nt: TGTGCCAGCAGCTTACTTCAGGGTTTGGGGTCACCCCTCCACTTT